Sequencing of this T cell receptor beta chain was carried out in a study of tissue T cells after allogeneic stem cell transplantation. The method was immunoSEQ multiplex PCR; TCRdb's version includes in-frame clones alone and lacks a portion of them. The sample lists 20,000 to 25,000 clones, about 70% occurring once. Only one count was recorded for this clone. A read error may account for a junction end that differs from germline. Gene names and germline refer to mouse. Read sequence stops 1 residue before the CDR3 end, and the germline J gene provides the missing end. In germline, CDR1 is NSHNY, CDR2 SYGAGN. The CDR3 loop spans 15 amino acids.

The rearrangement uses TRBV13-1 and TRBJ2-1, with 9 nucleotides matching TRBD2. The clonotype originates from a female BALB/c mouse in good health. Strain haplotype at MHC: H2-d. Sequenced input: blood. The covered CDR3 bases are TGTGCCAGCAGTGCCTGGGGGGGGTACTATGCTAAGCAGTTC. It specifies CASSAWGGYYAKQF. From start to end, the CDR3 is CASSAWGGYYAKQFF.